This T cell receptor (beta chain) was identified in a study of shared clonotypes between healthy human individuals. Looking at the study overall: Three CD4 naive, three CD4 memory, two CD8 naive and one CD8 memory plate were used per donor.

When replicate PCRs were run on sorted subsets, they used 200 ng DNA, roughly 30,000 T cell genomes. Assay: immunoSEQ multiplex PCR; the TCRdb copy retains only in-frame clones and omits some. The table has under 650,000 clones, almost 97% seen once. Study-wide findings and caveats: Memory subsets generally showed smaller estimated richness than naive subsets did.

This clone showed up just once. What it binds is unknown. Other DNA sequences within the sample encode an identical CDR3. Per germline, CDR1 SGHRS and CDR2 YFSETQ. With 4 bases removed from V and 2 bases from J, the gap between germline ends came to 3 bases. The CDR3 spans 11 residues. The sequenced sample was naive CD4+ T cells sorted from blood. Subset denoted: CD45RA+ positively selected. The chain has TRBV5-1 and TRBJ2-5; D is uncertain. This TCR was sampled from a woman aged 25 to 39 in good health. CDR3 nucleotide sequence: TGCGCCAGCAGCCTACAAGAGACCCAGTACTTC. Translation: CASSLQETQYF.